This T cell receptor (beta chain) was found in a study of early T cells in non-severe SARS-CoV-2 infection. Looking at the study overall: Sequencing input comprised bulk RNA from unsorted whole blood; chain pairing was not available.

This clonotype was detected a few times. The antigen remains unidentified. Individual cDNA molecules were tagged with unique molecular identifiers, the study reported. TCRdb independently ran MiXCR on the 5' RACE reads; one entry per CDR3 protein. This table has roughly 58,000 distinct CDR3 sequences, roughly 11% appearing once. Trimming took 4 bases from V and 7 from J, leaving 20 bases between them. The CDR3 contains 16 residues. CDR1 is SGHTA, CDR2 FQGNSA, per germline. Points from the study as a whole: Matching with VDJdb favored anti-spike CD8 responses (missing private and CD4 specificities).

This chain links TRBV7-2 with TRBJ2-1; no clear D gene. This TCR was sampled from an adult who was a healthcare worker with PCR-confirmed SARS-CoV-2 infection or an uninfected control (not recorded which). The sequencing sample was made of whole blood. The DNA for the CDR3 is TGTGCCAGCAGCTGGGTCCAGGCGGTTCTAGGGAATGAGCAGTTCTTC. Protein: CASSWVQAVLGNEQFF.